This T cell receptor beta chain was identified during a study of human T cells and chemical hapten exposure. TCRdb reanalysed the RACE reads using MiXCR and keeps one entry per CDR3 protein. The sample includes 130,000 or so distinct CDR3 sequences, 8.5% to 9.5% seen only once; the top ten take about 1.8%. The sample's time point: healthy volunteer bleed at 2 weeks. Someone pulled total RNA out of unfractionated whole blood. Germline loops: CDR1 MNHEY, CDR2 SVGAGI. Trimming removed 0 bases from V and 9 bases from J, with 15 bases in between. The CDR3 is made up of 15 amino acids. The chain uses TRBV6-5 and TRBJ2-1, with D unclear. Sample: whole blood. The source of this sequence is a male donor in good health. Some clones in this sample may be carry-over from other donors' samples. The CDR3 region is CASSYSDTGYGEQFF. The DNA for the CDR3 is TGTGCCAGCAGTTACTCCGACACTGGGTACGGTGAGCAGTTCTTC.